This TCR beta chain is from a study of cytomegalovirus exposure and HLA in healthy donors. Study-level findings and limits: TCR beta V- and J-gene trimming, according to a later analysis, was linked to a missense DCLRE1C variant. One later analysis reportedly identified an Asian-associated ancestry cluster that showed fewer N-insertions than the roughly 600-donor mean.

Donors consisted of healthy bone marrow donors. The PCR was carried out with 60 Vbeta primers and 13 Jbeta primers. Produced via immunoSEQ multiplex PCR; TCRdb's table is partial and in-frame only. The sample includes some 170,000 clones, about four fifths of them seen just once. For this clone: The antigen is not known.

The sequencing input was PBMCs. The source is a woman aged 50 to 60 in good health and CMV-seronegative.

Written as DNA, the CDR3 is TGCGCCAGCAGCTTTGACAGGGACACAGATACGCAGTATTTT. It is translated as CASSFDRDTDTQYF. The chain recombines TRBV5-1 with TRBJ2-3; TRBD1 matches at 7 bases. CDR3 length: 14 residues. CDR1 is SGHRS, CDR2 YFSETQ, per germline. V gave up 2 bases and J gave up 2 bases; unmatched junction bases: 2.